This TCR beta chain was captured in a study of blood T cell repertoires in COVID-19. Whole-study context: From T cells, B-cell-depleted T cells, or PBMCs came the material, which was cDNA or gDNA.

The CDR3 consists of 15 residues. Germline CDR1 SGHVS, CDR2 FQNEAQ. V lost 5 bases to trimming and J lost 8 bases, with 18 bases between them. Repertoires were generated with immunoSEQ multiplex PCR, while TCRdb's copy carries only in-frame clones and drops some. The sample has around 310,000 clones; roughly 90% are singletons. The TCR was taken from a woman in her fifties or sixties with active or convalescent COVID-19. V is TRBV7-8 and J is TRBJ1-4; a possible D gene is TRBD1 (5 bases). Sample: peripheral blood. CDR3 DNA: TGTGCCAGCAGCCCCCAGCGCGGGGGTCGGGAAAAACTGTTTTTT. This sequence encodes CASSPQRGGREKLFF. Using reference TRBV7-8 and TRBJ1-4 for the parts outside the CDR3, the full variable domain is GAGVSQSPRYKVAKRGQDVALRCDPISGHVSLFWYQQALGQGPEFLTYFQNEAQLDKSGLPSDRFFAERPEGSVSTLKIQRTQQEDSAVYLCASSPQRGGREKLFFGSGTQLSVL.